These 21 T cell receptor beta chains were all obtained from the same sample, sequenced in a study of neoadjuvant anti-PD-1 for oral cavity cancer. The protocol was immunoSEQ multiplex PCR, while the TCRdb copy is restricted to in-frame clones and leaves out a portion. Of about 14,000 clones detected, around three quarters appear once; the ten largest clones hold 3.2%. The time point denotes: after neoadjuvant nivolumab, at surgical resection. The material sequenced was PBMCs, taken after nivolumab (anti-PD-1) treatment. The receptors stem from a person between 40 and 85 years old with oral cavity squamous cell carcinoma.

The rearrangement links TRBV30 to TRBJ2-1; 11 bases agree with TRBD2. With V trimmed by 0 bases and J by 2 bases, 6 bases remained unmatched. Germline loops: CDR1 GTSNPN, CDR2 SVGIG (reference sequence). There are 17 residues in the CDR3. The CDR3, as DNA: TGTGCCTGGAGTGTACTGGGGACTAGCGGAACCTACAATGAGCAGTTCTTC. Protein sequence: CAWSVLGTSGTYNEQFF.

This rearrangement joins TRBV29-1 to TRBJ2-3; D uncertain. This CDR3 is built from 14 residues. V lost 4 bases to trimming and J lost 0 bases, with 11 bases between them. The germline V gene has CDR1 SQVTM and CDR2 ANQGSEA. CDR3 in DNA: TGCAGCGTTGCCCCCGACACTAGCACAGATACGCAGTATTTT. Translated, it gives CSVAPDTSTDTQYF.

V is TRBV19 and J is TRBJ2-4; D uncertain. Germline CDR1 is LNHDA and CDR2 is SQIVND (reference sequence). CDR3 length equals 18 residues. Between the trimmed V and J ends, which lost 0 bases and 0 bases, there was a span of 15 bases. The chain's CDR3 is CASSIDHSAELAKNIQYF. The CDR3 nucleotides read TGTGCCAGTAGTATAGATCATTCGGCAGAACTAGCCAAAAACATTCAGTACTTC.

J is TRBJ2-1 and V is TRBV5-4; no clear D gene. This CDR3 spans 13 amino acids. The V end was cut by 0 bases, the J end by 14 bases, with 15 bases between. CDR1 and CDR2 from the germline V gene are SGHNT and YYREEE (reference sequence). CDR3 protein: CASSLGGKPQEFF. The CDR3 coding sequence is TGTGCCAGCAGCTTGGGGGGAAAACCTCAGGAGTTCTTC. Using reference TRBV5-4 and TRBJ2-1 for the parts outside the CDR3, the full variable domain is ETGVTQSPTHLIKTRGQQVTLRCSSQSGHNTVSWYQQALGQGPQFIFQYYREEENGRGNFPPRFSGLQFPNYSSELNVNALELDDSALYLCASSLGGKPQEFFGPGTRLTVL.

The V and J genes are TRBV9 and TRBJ2-2; no clear D. From germline, CDR1 is SGDLS and CDR2 YYNGEE. Deletions cut 7 bases from V and 0 bases from J, with 10 bases between. CDR3 size: 14 residues. The CDR3 coding sequence is TGTGCCAGCCGACACCTACCGAACACCGGGGAGCTGTTTTTT. As protein: CASRHLPNTGELFF.

This clone was seen once. The chain carries TRBV10-3 and TRBJ2-5; 7 bases fit TRBD2. Germline assignment: CDR1 ENHRY and CDR2 SYGVKD. V trimming: 4 bases; J trimming: 3 bases; junction bases outside the gene matches: 5. This CDR3 has 14 residues. In DNA form, the CDR3 reads TGTGCCATCAGTGGGGGGGGATTAAAAGAGACCCAGTACTTC. It is translated as CAISGGGLKETQYF.

This clone was seen more than once but under ten times. The gene calls are TRBV6-4 and TRBJ2-1, with D maybe TRBD2 (6 bases). Trimming shortened V by 3 bases and J by 4 bases, and 7 bases separated the two germline ends. The V gene's germline CDR1 is MRHNA and CDR2 SNTAGT. The CDR3 length is 13 residues. CDR3 region: CASSEDYYNEQFF. The CDR3 nucleotides are TGTGCCAGCAGTGAGGACTATTACAATGAGCAGTTCTTC.

The J gene is TRBJ2-1, the V gene TRBV10-3, with a weak D call TRBD2 (5 bases). The V and J ends lost 6 bases and 5 bases respectively, with 11 bases between them. Germline values: CDR1 ENHRY, CDR2 SYGVKD. This CDR3 contains 13 residues. DNA for the CDR3: TGTGCCATCAGGACCGGGGTTGACAATGAGCAGTTCTTC. It codes for CAIRTGVDNEQFF.

The chain carries TRBV29-1 and TRBJ1-1; no reliable D call. Deletions cut 1 base from V and 5 bases from J, with 11 bases between. Germline CDR1 reads SQVTM; CDR2 reads ANQGSEA. The CDR3 totals 13 residues. CDR3: CSVEVSRRTEAFF. The CDR3 nucleotides read TGCAGCGTTGAAGTTAGCCGAAGGACTGAAGCTTTCTTT.

The rearrangement links TRBV5-1 to TRBJ2-1; the D gene is possibly TRBD1 (6 bases). V was pared by 0 bases and J by 10 bases, with 20 bases between. The CDR3 is 16 residues long. CDR1 and CDR2 (germline): SGHRS, YFSETQ. In DNA form, the CDR3 reads TGCGCCAGCAGCTTGGTGGGGGACACCGGGCTGGGGGAGCAGTTCTTC. Translating gives CASSLVGDTGLGEQFF.

Here the CDR3 reads CASTGTSGRNEQFF. The CDR3 coding sequence is TGTGCCAGCACCGGGACTAGTGGACGGAATGAGCAGTTCTTC. This sequence joins TRBV19 and TRBJ2-1, with 8 bases aligning to TRBD2. Germline values: CDR1 LNHDA, CDR2 SQIVND (reference sequence). There are 14 residues in the CDR3. With 9 bases clipped from V and 7 bases from J, the junction kept 11 bases outside the gene matches.

The chain couples TRBV28 to TRBJ1-2; 8 nucleotides agree with TRBD1. Trimming removed 5 bases from V and 8 bases from J; junction bases left unmatched: 13. Per the germline V gene, CDR1 is MDHEN and CDR2 is SYDVKM. The CDR3 contains 15 residues. CDR3 in DNA: TGTGCCAGCAGTCGCGTGGACAGGGCGATTCAGGGCTACACCTTC. Amino acids: CASSRVDRAIQGYTF.

The chain combines TRBV7-9 with TRBJ1-2; a weak D match, TRBD1 (5 bases). The germline V and J ends were trimmed by 2 bases and 11 bases, with 12 bases remaining between them. Germline V lookup: CDR1 SEHNR, CDR2 FQNEAQ (reference sequence). The CDR3 totals 12 residues. The CDR3 loop is CASSLSLREYTF. In DNA, the CDR3 is TGTGCCAGCAGCTTAAGCCTCAGGGAGTACACCTTC.

This chain uses TRBV30 with TRBJ1-2; 7 nucleotides agree with TRBD1. The J segment lost 6 bases and the V segment lost 0 bases, leaving 4 bases of the junction unmatched. The CDR3 is made up of 13 amino acids. Germline values: CDR1 GTSNPN, CDR2 SVGIG (reference sequence). The CDR3 here is CAWSVGTDHGYTF. In DNA form, the CDR3 reads TGTGCCTGGAGTGTAGGGACAGACCATGGCTACACCTTC.

The genes are TRBV30 and TRBJ1-2, with D uncertain. V gave up 5 bases and J gave up 7 bases, with 23 bases separating them. Germline-derived CDR1 and CDR2 are GTSNPN and SVGIG (reference sequence). CDR3 length: 15 residues. CDR3 in amino acids: CAWGSGPGAPGGYTF. In DNA, the CDR3 is TGTGCCTGGGGAAGCGGTCCAGGCGCGCCCGGTGGCTACACCTTC. Using reference TRBV30 and TRBJ1-2 for the parts outside the CDR3, the full variable domain is SQTIHQWPATLVQPVGSPLSLECTVEGTSNPNLYWYRQAAGRGLQLLFYSVGIGQISSEVPQNLSASRPQDRQFILSSKKLLLSDSGFYLCAWGSGPGAPGGYTFGSGTRLTVV.

CDR3: CASTWRASDETQYF. CDR3 sequence (DNA): TGTGCCAGCACCTGGAGGGCTAGCGATGAGACCCAGTACTTC. The chain is built from TRBV7-9 and TRBJ2-5, with TRBD2 as a possible D gene (6 bases). This CDR3 is built from 14 residues. Germline V lookup: CDR1 SEHNR, CDR2 FQNEAQ (reference sequence). The ends were cut back, 7 bases at V and 5 bases at J, with 17 bases in the middle.

The V and J genes are TRBV19 and TRBJ1-2, with 8 bases that match TRBD1. The CDR3 runs to 14 residues. From germline, CDR1 is LNHDA and CDR2 SQIVND (reference sequence). J was trimmed by 8 bases and V by 7 bases; bases with no gene match: 12. The CDR3 loop reads CASTLQGELGGYTF. In nucleotides, the CDR3 is TGTGCCAGTACCCTACAGGGGGAGTTGGGGGGCTACACCTTC.

V usage is TRBV28 and J usage is TRBJ1-4; 9 positions agree with TRBD1. This CDR3 is built from 13 residues. The V gene end was trimmed by 6 bases and the J gene end by 6 bases; junction bases not matched to a gene: 2. Germline V gene sequence: CDR1 MDHEN, CDR2 SYDVKM. The CDR3 is CASRGQGDEKLFF. CDR3 DNA sequence: TGTGCCAGCAGGGGACAGGGAGATGAAAAACTGTTTTTT.

V gene TRBV7-8 combines with J gene TRBJ1-5; D call uncertain. This CDR3 has 14 residues. Trimming stripped 5 bases from V and 1 base from J, with 9 bases between. CDR1 is SGHVS and CDR2 is FQNEAQ in the germline V gene. The CDR3 sequence: CASSGRASNQPQHF. The CDR3 DNA is TGTGCCAGCAGCGGTCGGGCAAGCAATCAGCCCCAGCATTTT. The full variable domain, with the rest looked up from reference TRBV7-8 and TRBJ1-5, is GAGVSQSPRYKVAKRGQDVALRCDPISGHVSLFWYQQALGQGPEFLTYFQNEAQLDKSGLPSDRFFAERPEGSVSTLKIQRTQQEDSAVYLCASSGRASNQPQHFGDGTRLSIL.

V is TRBV5-4 and J is TRBJ2-6; possible D gene TRBD2, 5 bases. Trimming removed 5 bases from V and 1 base from J, with 13 bases in between. This CDR3 is 16 amino acids long. The germline CDR1 and CDR2 sequences are SGHNT and YYREEE (reference sequence). The CDR3 DNA reads TGTGCCAGCAGTCAAGAGGGTTGGTCTGGGGCCAACGTCCTGACTTTC. As protein: CASSQEGWSGANVLTF.

The chain carries TRBV19 and TRBJ2-3; D remains ambiguous. Trimming removed 5 bases at V and 4 bases at J, with 7 bases between. There are 12 residues in the CDR3. Looked up from germline, CDR1 is LNHDA and CDR2 is SQIVND (reference sequence). The CDR3 nucleotides read TGTGCCAGTAGTTATCTATCAGATACGCAGTATTTT. This gives the protein CASSYLSDTQYF. The entire variable domain, with the rest obtained from reference TRBV19 and TRBJ2-3, is as follows: DGGITQSPKYLFRKEGQNVTLSCEQNLNHDAMYWYRQDPGQGLRLIYYSQIVNDFQKGDIAEGYSVSREKKESFPLTVTSAQKNPTAFYLCASSYLSDTQYFGPGTRLTVL.